Each of the 23 T cell receptor beta chains below was sequenced from the same sample in a study of control samples from healthy donors and cancer patients. The data were produced by immunoSEQ multiplex PCR, yet TCRdb's version contains in-frame clones alone and is incomplete. This sample has 150,000 to 200,000 clones; around nine tenths occur once, and the top ten carry roughly 1.3%. The sample taken for sequencing was blood. The receptor set was obtained from a man under 40 in good health.

This chain connects TRBV25-1 to TRBJ2-5; D ambiguous. Germline V lookup: CDR1 MGHDK, CDR2 SYGVNS. The CDR3 extends over 16 amino acids. Trimming pared 1 base from V and 0 bases from J, leaving 12 bases between. The CDR3 DNA sequence: TGTGCCAGCAGTGAATCGGGCAACCCGTACCAAGAGACCCAGTACTTC. Protein sequence: CASSESGNPYQETQYF. The variable domain in full, with the rest retrieved from reference TRBV25-1 and TRBJ2-5, is EADIYQTPRYLVIGTGKKITLECSQTMGHDKMYWYQQDPGMELHLIHYSYGVNSTEKGDLSSESTVSRIRTEHFPLTLESARPSHTSQYLCASSESGNPYQETQYFGPGTRLLVL.

The CDR3 spells CASTSWGWGMMNTEAFF. In DNA, the CDR3 is TGTGCCAGCACCAGCTGGGGTTGGGGAATGATGAACACTGAAGCTTTCTTT. The rearrangement uses TRBV5-6 and TRBJ1-1; D is ambiguous. V dropped 6 bases and J dropped 0 bases, with 21 bases sitting between them. CDR1 is SGHDT, CDR2 YYEEEE, per germline. The CDR3 spans 17 residues.

The genes are TRBV27 and TRBJ2-5; the D is unclear. Trimming stripped 3 bases from V and 1 base from J, with 0 bases between. The germline gives CDR1 MNHEY, CDR2 SMNVEV (reference sequence). The CDR3 is 11 residues long. The CDR3: CASSFQETQYF. CDR3 coding DNA: TGTGCCAGCAGTTTCCAAGAGACCCAGTACTTC.

The chain uses TRBV9 and TRBJ2-3, with 11 bases aligning to TRBD2. CDR3 length equals 17 residues. Germline trimming cut 3 bases from V and 0 bases from J; bases unmatched to any gene: 6. The germline CDR1 and CDR2 sequences are SGDLS and YYNGEE. The CDR3 bases are TGTGCCAGCAGCGACAGACTAGCGGGACTTAGCACAGATACGCAGTATTTT. Its translation: CASSDRLAGLSTDTQYF.

This chain connects TRBV5-6 to TRBJ1-3; no clear D. This CDR3 region has 17 residues. CDR1 and CDR2 (germline): SGHDT, YYEEEE. V shed 4 bases and J shed 0 bases, with 17 bases lying between them. CDR3 loop: CASSLRTYLSSGNTIYF. In DNA, the CDR3 is TGTGCCAGCAGCCTGAGGACTTACCTGAGCTCTGGAAACACCATATATTTT.

The rearrangement uses TRBV6-5 and TRBJ2-7; maybe TRBD1 (6 bases). The CDR3 is made up of 14 amino acids. Germline V gene data show CDR1 as MNHEY and CDR2 as SVGAGI. Trimming pared 4 bases from V and 2 bases from J, leaving 12 bases between. In DNA form, the CDR3 reads TGTGCCAGCAGTTTACAGGGACCTACCTACGAGCAGTACTTC. Amino acids: CASSLQGPTYEQYF.

The chain uses TRBV7-2 and TRBJ1-4; D call uncertain. V was cut by 5 bases and J by 7 bases, with 14 bases left in between. The CDR3 length is 14 residues. CDR1 and CDR2 from the germline V gene are SGHTA and FQGNSA. The CDR3, as DNA: TGTGCCAGCAGCCCCCTGTGGGTGGGTGAAAAACTGTTTTTT. It yields the protein CASSPLWVGEKLFF.

This clone occurred once. The V and J genes are TRBV5-4 and TRBJ2-5; 7 bases match TRBD1. Germline V lookup: CDR1 SGHNT, CDR2 YYREEE (reference sequence). This CDR3 comprises 15 residues. The trim removed 1 base at V and 2 bases at J, leaving 5 bases unmatched. Here the CDR3 DNA reads TGTGCCAGCAGCTTGCCGACAGGGCCTCAAGAGACCCAGTACTTC. Its translation is CASSLPTGPQETQYF.

This rearrangement joins TRBV7-9 to TRBJ2-5; 8 bases map to TRBD1. The CDR3 is 14 residues long. Germline loops: CDR1 SEHNR, CDR2 FQNEAQ (reference sequence). V shed 5 bases, J shed 6 bases, and the junction held 8 bases outside the gene matches. CDR3 coding DNA: TGTGCCAGCAGCCCCCCCGGACAGGGAAAGACCCAGTACTTC. Protein sequence: CASSPPGQGKTQYF.

V usage is TRBV29-1 and J usage is TRBJ2-7; 7 bases match TRBD1. V trimming: 3 bases; J trimming: 4 bases; junction bases outside the gene matches: 12. The CDR3 loop spans 15 amino acids. The germline CDR1 and CDR2 sequences are SQVTM and ANQGSEA. CDR3 amino acids: CSVEFGTATQYEQYF. CDR3 in DNA: TGCAGCGTTGAGTTCGGGACAGCGACCCAGTACGAGCAGTACTTC.

The rearrangement joins TRBV28 to TRBJ1-5, with D maybe TRBD1 (5 bases). V was pared by 2 bases and J by 4 bases, with 9 bases between. The V gene's germline CDR1 is MDHEN and CDR2 SYDVKM. CDR3 length: 14 amino acids. Written as DNA, the CDR3 is TGTGCCAGCAGTTTAGCGGGGCGTAATCAGCCCCAGCATTTT. Translation gives CASSLAGRNQPQHF.

In regard to this clone: Other DNA sequences in this sample translate to the same CDR3. This chain connects TRBV5-1 to TRBJ2-6; 8 bases are a match to TRBD1. The CDR3 has 15 amino acids. Germline trimming cut 4 bases from V and 4 bases from J; bases unmatched to any gene: 4. Germline V gives CDR1 SGHRS, CDR2 YFSETQ. The CDR3 DNA reads TGCGCCAGCAGCCCGGGACAGGCGGGGGCCAACGTCCTGACTTTC. This translates into CASSPGQAGANVLTF.

The V gene is TRBV9, the J gene TRBJ1-1; D may be TRBD1 (5 bases). Germline V gene sequence: CDR1 SGDLS, CDR2 YYNGEE. The length of the CDR3 is 13 residues. Trimming took off 2 bases at V and 7 bases at J, with 12 bases between the two ends. The CDR3, as DNA: TGTGCCAGCAGCGTTACAGGTTTCGGTGAAGCTTTCTTT. This sequence encodes CASSVTGFGEAFF.

This clone was seen only a few times. The V gene is TRBV5-1, the J gene TRBJ2-1, with TRBD1 as a possible D gene (6 bases). CDR1 SGHRS and CDR2 YFSETQ come from the germline V gene. The CDR3 spans 14 residues. V was clipped by 0 bases and J by 6 bases, with 10 bases between them. The CDR3 nucleotides read TGCGCCAGCAGCTTGGTCCCAGGGGCCAATGAGCAGTTCTTC. Its translation is CASSLVPGANEQFF.

CDR3 DNA sequence: TGTGCCTGGAGTGTAGGAGATGAGCAGTTCTTC. This sequence encodes CAWSVGDEQFF. The V and J genes are TRBV30 and TRBJ2-1, with no clear D. The V end was cut by 0 bases, the J end by 8 bases, with 5 bases between. Germline loops: CDR1 GTSNPN, CDR2 SVGIG (reference sequence). CDR3 size: 11 residues.

The chain uses TRBV6-5 and TRBJ2-5; 8 nucleotides agree with TRBD2. The germline V gene has CDR1 MNHEY and CDR2 SVGAGI. V trimming: 5 bases; J trimming: 5 bases; junction bases outside the gene matches: 7. The length of the CDR3 is 14 residues. The CDR3 spells CASSRTSWGETQYF. The CDR3 bases are TGTGCCAGCAGTCGGACTAGCTGGGGGGAGACCCAGTACTTC.

The V and J genes are TRBV18 and TRBJ1-5; 7 nucleotides align to TRBD1. The junction had 3 bases not matched to a gene; V was cut back by 3 bases and J by 7 bases. From germline, CDR1 is KGHSH and CDR2 LQKENI. The CDR3 totals 13 residues. The CDR3 spells CASSPGQDQPQHF. The CDR3 bases are TGTGCCAGCTCACCCGGACAGGACCAGCCCCAGCATTTT.

This chain connects TRBV12-3 or TRBV12-4 to TRBJ2-1; D uncertain. Trimming stripped 3 bases from V and 7 bases from J, with 4 bases between. The CDR3 is 11 residues long. As DNA, the CDR3 is TGTGCCAGCAGTTTCTTAAATGAGCAGTTCTTC. It translates to CASSFLNEQFF.

This chain connects TRBV5-4 to TRBJ1-4; maybe TRBD1 (6 bases). This CDR3 is built from 15 residues. The germline CDR1 and CDR2 sequences are SGHNT and YYREEE (reference sequence). The V end was cut by 4 bases, the J end by 4 bases, with 14 bases between. CDR3 region: CASSPGGAGNEKLFF. CDR3 DNA: TGTGCCAGCAGCCCCGGGGGGGCAGGTAATGAAAAACTGTTTTTT.

V gene TRBV5-6 combines with J gene TRBJ2-1; TRBD2 aligns across 11 bases. In germline, CDR1 is SGHDT, CDR2 YYEEEE. V was pared by 4 bases and J by 6 bases, with 9 bases of the junction left unmatched. The CDR3 spans 16 residues. The CDR3 DNA sequence: TGTGCCAGCAGCCCCCGGCGGCTAGCGGGGGGCAATGAGCAGTTCTTC. Amino acid sequence: CASSPRRLAGGNEQFF.

The chain joins TRBV5-1 to TRBJ2-5, with 8 nucleotides matching TRBD1. CDR3 size: 16 residues. Trimming at V came to 4 bases and at J to 7 bases, leaving 15 bases not matched to a gene. Germline V CDR1 and CDR2: SGHRS, YFSETQ. The CDR3 DNA sequence: TGCGCCAGCAGCGCGGCCGACAGGGGCGATCGGGGGACCCAGTACTTC. This codes for CASSAADRGDRGTQYF.

This chain joins TRBV12-3 or TRBV12-4 and TRBJ1-1; D is unresolved. The CDR3 totals 12 residues. Trimming left V 3 bases short and J 5 bases short, with 7 bases between. CDR3 nucleotide sequence: TGTGCCAGCAGTTTCATGGGAACTGAAGCTTTCTTT. This translates into CASSFMGTEAFF.

This chain uses TRBV14 with TRBJ1-3; 9 bases line up with TRBD1. V shed 3 bases and J 2 bases; nucleotides not matched to a gene: 2. CDR3 length equals 15 residues. Germline V gene lookup returns CDR1 SGHDN and CDR2 FVKESK. This CDR3 reads CASSHDRGTGNTIYF. The CDR3 region has the DNA TGTGCCAGCAGCCATGACAGGGGGACTGGAAACACCATATATTTT.